Given below is one T cell receptor (beta chain) in context. Its cognate antigen has yet to be identified. Per-base qualities were not stored, and no clone one base away is much larger. CDR1 and CDR2 were assigned from the germline V gene (reference sequence) as LNHDA and SQIVND. The junction shows trimming of 9 bases on V and 0 bases on J, plus 17 bases between the germline ends. The CDR3 covers 16 residues, taking in both the cysteine and the phenylalanine. Only the CDR3 portion is preserved as DNA: 48 bases, with reading frame beginning at the first base. Whole blood was collected in K2EDTA tubes by collaborating institutions according to the institutions' own protocols. For TCRbeta analysis, collaborators shipped samples as frozen whole blood, isolated PBMCs, or DNA extracted from either of those sample types. The sample comes from a study of blood T cell repertoires in COVID-19 (dated by TCRdb to 2018 to 2021). Regarding the study in general: The collaborator samples originated in the United States, Italy and Spain and spanned the acute and convalescent phases of COVID-19. The material from the prospective study consisted of cDNA or gDNA derived from T cells, B-cell-depleted T cells, or PBMCs. The dataset comprised deeply sampled blood TCRbeta repertoires from subjects exposed to, actively infected with, or recovered from COVID-19. The repertoires were made available in a free public database intended to serve as a resource for research on the immune response to SARS-CoV-2. The samples were drawn from two sources: the first 160 participants of the ongoing ImmuneRACE study, and over 950 subjects contributed by 6 global collaborators. Nearly every sample came with metadata listing a de-identified subject ID, COVID-19 status, age in years and sex. Where available, HLA class I and class II types were taken from metadata supplied by the sample provider and were not determined by assay-based typing. Paper-wide results and their limitations: How much clinical and demographic metadata was included differed by source and by participant, and the metadata was provided uncurated.

The immunoSEQ Assay, a bias-controlled multiplex PCR, was used to amplify TCRbeta CDR3 regions from genomic DNA. The paper's processing steps were these. The number of nucleated cells in each sample was estimated from the amplification of reference gene primers within the assay. To quantify the absolute abundance of each unique TCRbeta CDR3 rearrangement, sequence reads were collapsed and filtered. For each sample, productive Simpson clonality was calculated as the square root of Simpson's diversity index over productive rearrangements. This immuneACCESS table, as held by TCRdb, lists in-frame sequences with V and J called but not all clones. Of the missing ones, under half trace to an unresolved V gene in checked studies; the others have no known cause. D and trimming come from the DNA, and the V and J calls and clone size come from that table. This sample is represented by more than 150,000 clones; around 79% of them were singletons. The ten biggest clones cover around 16% of the sample.

The chain links TRBV19 with TRBJ2-2, with a weak D call of TRBD1 (6 bases match). The sequence came from a man aged 55 to 69 with active or convalescent COVID-19. Input material: peripheral blood. The DNA sequence is given as TGTGCCAGCTCAGGACAGTTCATCGCGAACACCGGGGAGCTGTTTTTT. It codes for CASSGQFIANTGELFF.